This T cell receptor beta chain was sequenced in a study of identical twins. Regarding the study as a whole: Cross-sectional statistics underpinned the conclusions; the same donors were not followed. Clonotypes of the beta chain that were abundant in cord blood carried fewer insertions (memory repertoires showed none). Monozygotic twin pairs showed more out-of-frame TCR alpha sharing than models estimated.

Germline loops: CDR1 SNHLY, CDR2 FYNNEI. CDR3 length: 15 residues. The junction had 9 bases not matched to a gene; V was cut back by 8 bases and J by 4 bases. Unique molecular identifiers were in the cDNA, with template-switch universal primer binding. TCRdb independently ran MiXCR on the 5' RACE reads; one entry per CDR3 protein. This sample carries 690,000 or so distinct CDR3 sequences, roughly 6% of them seen once, and the ten largest clones take 1.5% to 2%. This clonotype has a count of ten or more. Antigen specificity is unknown. The chain joins TRBV2 to TRBJ2-2; the match to TRBD1 covers 8 bases. The TCR comes from a man in his late teens or twenties in good health. Sequencing was done on a sample of naive T cells sorted from blood. CDR3 region: CASPRETGATGELFF. CDR3 in DNA: TGTGCCAGCCCCAGGGAGACAGGGGCCACCGGGGAGCTGTTTTTT.